These T cell receptor beta chains were read from a single sample in a study of T cell changes during pregnancy in multiple sclerosis. Assay used: immunoSEQ multiplex PCR; TCRdb lists only in-frame clones, some missing. The profile covers about 28,000 clones, with around nine tenths appearing a single time and approximately 0.55% taken by the ten largest. The starting material was CD4+ T cells from peripheral blood mononuclear cells, obtained in the first trimester of pregnancy. Receptors originate from a female donor in good health, enrolled as a control in a pregnancy study. CDR3s leave out the opening cysteine and the closing phenylalanine or tryptophan.

>TRBJ2-3|TRBV7-2
ASSYTLPGLAVSTDTQY
>TRBJ2-5|TRBV19
ASKKGGTGKETQY
>TRBJ2-1|TRBV6-6
ASSLTGEVGEQF
>TRBJ2-5|TRBV2
ASSPSGRAGETQY
>TRBJ1-1|TRBV28
ASSLSGRRAF
>TRBJ1-6|TRBV2
ASRTGHNSPLH
>TRBJ2-2|TRBV9
ASSVGPENTGELF
>TRBJ2-5|TRBV5-1
ASSPSRGLIETQY
>TRBJ1-6|TRBV28
ASSLIGPGGDKPLH
>TRBJ2-3|TRBV4-1
ASSQAETGGDTQY